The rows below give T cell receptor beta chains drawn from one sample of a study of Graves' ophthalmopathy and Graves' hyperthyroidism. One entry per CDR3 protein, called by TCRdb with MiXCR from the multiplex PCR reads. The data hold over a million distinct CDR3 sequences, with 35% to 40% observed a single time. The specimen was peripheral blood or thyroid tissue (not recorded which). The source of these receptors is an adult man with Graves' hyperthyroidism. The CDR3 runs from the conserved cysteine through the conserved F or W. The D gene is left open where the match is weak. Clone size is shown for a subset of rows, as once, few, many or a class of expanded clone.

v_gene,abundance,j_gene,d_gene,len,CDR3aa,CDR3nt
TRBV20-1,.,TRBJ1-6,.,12,CSARDADSPLHF,TGCAGTGCTAGGGATGCGGATTCACCCCTCCACTTT
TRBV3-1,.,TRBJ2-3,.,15,CASSQDVIPGDTQYF,TGTGCCAGCAGCCAAGATGTAATACCGGGAGATACGCAGTATTTT
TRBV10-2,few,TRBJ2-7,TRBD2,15,CASRQILAVSYEQYF,TGTGCCAGCAGGCAGATACTAGCGGTCTCCTACGAGCAGTACTTC
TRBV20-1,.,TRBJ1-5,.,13,CSARASGYETQHF,TGCAGTGCTAGGGCGAGCGGTTACGAGACCCAGCATTTT
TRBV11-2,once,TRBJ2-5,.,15,CASSLGTGMEETQYF,TGTGCCAGCAGCTTAGGAACGGGGATGGAGGAGACCCAGTACTTC
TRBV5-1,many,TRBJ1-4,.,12,CASSEGNEKLFF,TGCGCCAGCAGCGAAGGAAATGAAAAACTGTTTTTT
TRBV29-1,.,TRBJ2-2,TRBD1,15,CSVARGHQDTGELFF,TGCAGCGTTGCCAGGGGGCATCAGGACACCGGGGAGCTGTTTTTT
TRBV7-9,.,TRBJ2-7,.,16,CASSVEGWAGDYEQYF,TGTGCCAGCAGCGTTGAAGGTTGGGCAGGGGACTACGAGCAGTACTTC
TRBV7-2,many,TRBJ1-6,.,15,CASSSLRAPNSPLHF,TGTGCCAGCAGCTCCCTCCGGGCTCCAAATTCACCCCTCCACTTT
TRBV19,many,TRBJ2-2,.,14,CASRGDRITGELFF,TGTGCCAGCAGGGGGGATCGTATCACCGGGGAGCTGTTTTTT
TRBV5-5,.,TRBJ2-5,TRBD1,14,CASMGRQGGHERSF,TGTGCCAGCATGGGCCGACAGGGGGGGCATGAGCGGTCCTTC
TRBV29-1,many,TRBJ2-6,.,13,CSVRPSGANVLTF,TGCAGCGTGAGACCCTCTGGGGCCAACGTCCTGACTTTC
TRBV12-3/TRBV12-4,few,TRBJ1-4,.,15,CASSFFVGTNEKLFF,TGTGCCAGCAGTTTTTTCGTAGGAACTAATGAAAAACTGTTTTTT
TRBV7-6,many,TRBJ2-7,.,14,CASSLAIGSYEQYF,TGTGCCAGCAGCTTAGCGATCGGCTCCTACGAGCAGTACTTC
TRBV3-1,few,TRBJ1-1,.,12,CASSRQATEAFF,TGTGCCAGCAGTCGACAGGCGACTGAAGCTTTCTTT
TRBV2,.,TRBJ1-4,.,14,CASNSRATNEKLFF,TGTGCCAGCAACTCGAGGGCAACTAATGAAAAACTGTTTTTT
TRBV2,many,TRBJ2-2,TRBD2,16,CASSEALSGKAGELFF,TGTGCCAGCAGTGAAGCGCTTAGCGGGAAAGCCGGGGAGCTGTTTTTT
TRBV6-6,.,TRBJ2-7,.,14,CASSYSIPDYEQYF,TGTGCCAGCAGTTACTCGATACCCGACTACGAGCAGTACTTC
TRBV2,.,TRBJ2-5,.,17,CASTAEEGRHLNQPQYF,TGTGCCAGCACCGCCGAGGAAGGTCGCCATTTAAATCAGCCCCAGTACTTC
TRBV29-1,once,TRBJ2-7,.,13,CSVAHQGGWELYF,TGCAGCGTTGCCCACCAGGGGGGCTGGGAGCTGTACTTC
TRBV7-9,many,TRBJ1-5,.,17,CASSSDLGMGSNQPQHF,TGTGCCAGCAGCTCCGACTTGGGAATGGGAAGCAATCAGCCCCAGCATTTT
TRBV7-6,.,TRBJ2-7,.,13,CASSFGQGREQYF,TGTGCCAGCAGCTTTGGGCAGGGGCGCGAGCAGTACTTC
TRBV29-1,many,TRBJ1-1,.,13,CSVVRGRFTEAFF,TGCAGCGTTGTGAGAGGGAGGTTCACTGAAGCTTTCTTT
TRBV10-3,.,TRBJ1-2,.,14,CAISDGGINYGYTF,TGTGCCATCAGTGATGGAGGGATTAACTATGGCTACACCTTC
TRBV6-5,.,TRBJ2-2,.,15,CASSPLGGRPGELFF,TGTGCCAGCAGCCCCCTTGGGGGTCGACCCGGGGAGCTGTTTTTT
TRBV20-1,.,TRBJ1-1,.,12,CSLKQGLTEAFF,TGCAGCTTAAAACAGGGTCTCACTGAAGCTTTCTTT
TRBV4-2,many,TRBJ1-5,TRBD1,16,CASSQGDRMSNQPQHF,TGTGCCAGCAGCCAAGGGGACAGAATGAGCAATCAGCCCCAGCATTTT
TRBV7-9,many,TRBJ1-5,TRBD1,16,CASSSGQVLGNQPQHF,TGTGCCAGCAGCTCCGGACAGGTCCTGGGCAATCAGCCCCAGCATTTT
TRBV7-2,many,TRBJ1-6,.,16,CASSLWAAGHNSPLHF,TGTGCCAGCAGCTTATGGGCGGCAGGCCATAATTCACCCCTCCACTTT
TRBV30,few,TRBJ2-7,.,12,CAWSPWTDEQYF,TGTGCCTGGAGTCCCTGGACAGACGAGCAGTACTTC
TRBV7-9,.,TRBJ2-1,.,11,CASSLTDEQFF,TGTGCCAGCAGCTTAACAGATGAGCAGTTCTTC
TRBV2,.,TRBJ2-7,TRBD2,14,CARGLAGGPYEQYF,TGTGCCAGGGGACTAGCGGGAGGGCCCTACGAGCAGTACTTC
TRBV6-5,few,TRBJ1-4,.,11,CASSYRQGLFF,TGTGCCAGCAGTTACCGGCAAGGACTGTTTTTT
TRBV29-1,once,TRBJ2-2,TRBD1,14,CSVTGQEGTGELFF,TGCAGCGTGACGGGACAGGAAGGGACCGGGGAGCTGTTTTTT
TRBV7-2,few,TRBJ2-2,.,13,CATTFAYTGELFF,TGTGCCACAACATTTGCGTACACCGGGGAGCTGTTTTTT
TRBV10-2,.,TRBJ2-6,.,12,CASSAGVNTEAF,TGCGCCAGCAGCGCCGGCGTGAACACTGAAGCTTTC
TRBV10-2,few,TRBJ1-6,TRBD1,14,CASSTGQGVSPLHF,TGTGCCAGCAGCACCGGACAGGGGGTTTCACCCCTCCACTTT
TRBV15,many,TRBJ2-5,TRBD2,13,CATSRGLAGMRYF,TGTGCCACCAGCAGAGGGTTAGCGGGAATGAGGTACTTC
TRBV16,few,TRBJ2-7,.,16,CASSQIVQTLSYEQYF,TGTGCCAGCAGCCAAATTGTCCAGACACTCTCCTACGAGCAGTACTTC
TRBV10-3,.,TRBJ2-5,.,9,CAIRETQYF,TGTGCCATCAGAGAGACACAGTACTTC
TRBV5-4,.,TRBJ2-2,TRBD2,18,CASSQDGRGVATAGELFF,TGTGCCAGCAGCCAAGACGGCCGGGGGGTAGCGACTGCCGGGGAGCTGTTTTTT
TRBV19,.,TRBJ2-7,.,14,CASSPQLISYEQYF,TGTGCCAGTAGTCCCCAACTAATCTCCTACGAGCAGTACTTC
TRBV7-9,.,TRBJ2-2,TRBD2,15,CASSLSSGSGGELFF,TGTGCCAGCAGCTTGTCTAGCGGGAGTGGCGGGGAGCTGTTTTTT
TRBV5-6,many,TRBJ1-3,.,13,CASSLTDGNTIYF,TGTGCCAGCAGCTTGACAGACGGAAACACCATATATTTT
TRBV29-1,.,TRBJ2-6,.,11,CSVEGGNVLTF,TGCAGCGTTGAAGGGGGGAACGTCCTGACTTTC
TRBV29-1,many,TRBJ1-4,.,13,CSVGSATNEKLFF,TGCAGCGTCGGGTCCGCAACTAATGAAAAACTGTTTTTT
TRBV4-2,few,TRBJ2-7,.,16,CASSQSGVGHGEEQYF,TGTGCCAGCAGCCAATCAGGGGTAGGCCACGGGGAAGAGCAGTACTTC
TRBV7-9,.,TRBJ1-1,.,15,CASSKEGALNTEAFF,TGTGCCAGCAGCAAGGAAGGGGCTCTGAACACTGAAGCTTTCTTT
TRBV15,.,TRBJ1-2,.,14,CATSTDPGEEGYTF,TGTGCCACCAGCACCGATCCGGGGGAGGAGGGCTACACCTTC
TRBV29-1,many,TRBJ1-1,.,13,CSVSGTQNTEAFF,TGCAGCGTCTCCGGGACACAAAACACTGAAGCTTTCTTT
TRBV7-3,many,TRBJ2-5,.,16,CASSLGIAGDGQTQYF,TGTGCCAGCAGCTTAGGCATAGCTGGGGATGGACAGACCCAGTACTTC
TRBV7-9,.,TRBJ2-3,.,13,CASSQRHLNTQYF,TGTGCCAGCAGCCAGAGACACCTTAATACGCAGTATTTT
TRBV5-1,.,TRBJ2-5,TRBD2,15,CASSLETSGQETQYF,TGCGCCAGCAGCTTGGAGACTAGCGGGCAAGAGACCCAGTACTTC
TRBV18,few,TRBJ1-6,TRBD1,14,CASTVQGASSPLHF,TGTGCCAGCACGGTTCAGGGGGCTTCATCACCCCTCCACTTT
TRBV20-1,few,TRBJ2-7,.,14,CSAENQDYSYEQYF,TGCAGTGCTGAGAATCAGGACTACTCCTACGAGCAGTACTTC
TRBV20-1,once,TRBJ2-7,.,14,CSARVGGPSTQQYF,TGCAGTGCTAGAGTAGGAGGACCTTCTACGCAGCAGTACTTC
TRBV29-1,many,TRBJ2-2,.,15,CSVVGDEKVHGELFF,TGCAGCGTTGTTGGGGACGAAAAGGTTCACGGGGAGCTGTTTTTT
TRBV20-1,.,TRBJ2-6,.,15,CSARDLGVGANVLTF,TGCAGTGCTAGAGATTTGGGGGTCGGGGCCAACGTCCTGACTTTC